A selection of T cell receptor beta chains follows, all from one sample in a study of shared clonotypes between healthy human individuals. Using immunoSEQ multiplex PCR, the repertoire was profiled, and TCRdb retains in-frame clones only, with some absent. Of about 2,200,000 clones listed, around 93% are singletons. Material: naive CD8+ T cells from PBMCs. These receptors were taken from a man aged 18 to 29 in good health. Some clones in this sample may be carry-over from other donors' samples. Both conserved end residues are part of each CDR3. A D gene is named only where the DNA matches it firmly. The size of a clone is reported for some rows only, either as once, few or many, or as a class for expanded clones.

v_call,clone_size,d_call,j_call,cdr3_aa,cdr3_nt
TRBV9,once,NA,TRBJ2-5,CASSPGDGQGPQETQYF,TGTGCCAGCAGCCCGGGAGATGGGCAGGGACCCCAAGAGACCCAGTACTTC
TRBV11-2,NA,TRBD1,TRBJ1-1,CASSVDRGSYTEAFF,TGTGCCAGCAGCGTCGACAGGGGATCTTACACTGAAGCTTTCTTT
TRBV13,NA,NA,TRBJ1-1,CASSLGHENTEAFF,TGTGCCAGCAGCCTGGGACACGAGAACACTGAAGCTTTCTTT
TRBV11-2,NA,TRBD1,TRBJ1-1,CASSSRRDRVGAFF,TGTGCCAGCAGCTCACGCCGGGACAGGGTTGGAGCTTTCTTT
TRBV5-1,NA,NA,TRBJ2-7,CASSLPDGITYEQYF,TGCGCCAGCAGCTTACCCGACGGGATCACCTACGAGCAGTACTTC
TRBV6-6,few,NA,TRBJ1-1,CASRPTWDGAEAFF,TGTGCCAGCAGACCCACGTGGGACGGAGCTGAAGCTTTCTTT
TRBV7-2,NA,NA,TRBJ1-1,CASSSRSEQVNEAFF,TGTGCCAGCAGCTCCCGGTCCGAACAGGTTAATGAAGCTTTCTTT
TRBV7-9,NA,TRBD1,TRBJ1-3,CASSRTGDLSGNTIYF,TGTGCCAGCAGTCGGACAGGGGATCTCTCTGGAAACACCATATATTTT
TRBV11-2,NA,NA,TRBJ2-3,CASSLDPGGLTDTQYF,TGTGCCAGCAGCTTAGACCCAGGGGGACTAACAGATACGCAGTATTTT
TRBV27,NA,TRBD2,TRBJ2-7,CASSAGTSGYEQYF,TGTGCCAGCAGTGCCGGGACTAGCGGCTACGAGCAGTACTTC
TRBV7-3,NA,TRBD2,TRBJ2-1,CASSHPSGRANNEQFF,TGTGCCAGCAGCCATCCTAGCGGGAGGGCCAACAATGAGCAGTTCTTC
TRBV28,NA,NA,TRBJ1-2,CASTLTRQVYGYTF,TGTGCCAGCACCCTGACCAGGCAGGTCTATGGCTACACCTTC
TRBV28,NA,NA,TRBJ2-7,CASSFSTGVLTYEQYF,TGTGCCAGCAGTTTCTCAACTGGGGTACTTACCTACGAGCAGTACTTC
TRBV27,NA,TRBD2,TRBJ2-3,CASSFGAGLFTDTQYF,TGTGCCAGCAGTTTCGGGGCGGGACTATTCACAGATACGCAGTATTTT
TRBV9,NA,TRBD2,TRBJ2-1,CASSSRTSGRGNEQFF,TGTGCCAGCAGCTCACGGACTAGCGGGAGGGGGAATGAGCAGTTCTTC
TRBV2,NA,TRBD2,TRBJ2-7,CASIAGTSGEQYF,TGTGCCAGCATTGCCGGGACTAGCGGCGAGCAGTACTTC
TRBV4-1,once,NA,TRBJ2-2,CASSQVRLGRRASGELFF,TGCGCCAGCAGCCAAGTCCGACTAGGTCGGAGGGCCTCCGGGGAGCTGTTTTTT
TRBV7-9,NA,NA,TRBJ1-5,CASSPGVSNQPQHF,TGTGCCAGCAGCCCGGGGGTTAGCAATCAGCCCCAGCATTTT
TRBV6-5,NA,TRBD1,TRBJ2-7,CASSYTTGTGSPEQYF,TGTGCCAGCAGTTACACAACCGGGACAGGGTCACCCGAGCAGTACTTC
TRBV28,NA,NA,TRBJ2-3,CASSLDGGFTDTQYF,TGTGCCAGCAGTTTAGACGGGGGATTCACAGATACGCAGTATTTT
TRBV6-1,NA,NA,TRBJ1-5,CASILLPGQQPQHF,TGTGCCAGCATCTTGCTTCCAGGGCAACAGCCCCAGCATTTT
TRBV7-2,NA,NA,TRBJ2-1,CASRNDRDAYNEQFF,TGTGCCAGCAGAAACGACCGGGACGCCTACAATGAGCAGTTCTTC
TRBV4-2,once,TRBD2,TRBJ2-7,CASSQRTSGRIYSSYEQYF,TGTGCCAGCAGCCAACGGACTAGCGGGAGGATTTATAGCTCCTACGAGCAGTACTTC
TRBV28,NA,NA,TRBJ1-1,CASSLLSKTEAFF,TGTGCCAGCAGTTTATTGTCGAAGACTGAAGCTTTCTTT
TRBV28,NA,NA,TRBJ2-1,CASSFGQNNEQFF,TGTGCCAGCAGTTTTGGACAGAACAATGAGCAGTTCTTC
TRBV6-5,NA,NA,TRBJ2-7,CASSYAGTFEQYF,TGTGCCAGCAGTTACGCGGGGACGTTCGAGCAGTACTTC
TRBV7-8,NA,TRBD1,TRBJ2-5,CASSPLKVDRGIGETQYF,TGTGCCAGCAGCCCCTTAAAGGTGGACAGGGGCATAGGTGAGACCCAGTACTTC
TRBV19,NA,NA,TRBJ2-7,CASRDGPRQYF,TGTGCCAGTAGGGACGGACCTCGGCAGTACTTC
TRBV27,once,NA,TRBJ1-2,CASSPKRENYGYTF,TGTGCCAGCAGTCCCAAGAGGGAGAACTATGGCTACACCTTC
TRBV6-5,NA,TRBD2,TRBJ2-7,CASSTRLAGMHEQYF,TGTGCCAGCAGTACCCGACTAGCGGGAATGCACGAGCAGTACTTC
TRBV6-6,NA,NA,TRBJ1-1,CASSYAGGYTEAFF,TGTGCCAGCAGTTACGCTGGGGGCTACACTGAAGCTTTCTTT
TRBV13,NA,NA,TRBJ2-1,CASRLGTSPNEQFF,TGTGCCAGCAGGCTAGGGACCAGCCCCAATGAGCAGTTCTTC
TRBV30,few,TRBD1,TRBJ1-5,CAWSVGQGAAREHQPQHF,TGTGCCTGGAGTGTTGGGCAGGGGGCCGCCCGAGAGCATCAGCCCCAGCATTTT
TRBV28,NA,NA,TRBJ1-4,CASSSLDRVFEKLFF,TGTGCCAGCAGTTCCCTGGACAGAGTTTTTGAAAAACTGTTTTTT
TRBV7-9,NA,TRBD1,TRBJ1-1,CASSFTPGQGDTEAFF,TGTGCCAGCAGCTTTACCCCCGGACAGGGGGACACTGAAGCTTTCTTT
TRBV28,NA,NA,TRBJ2-1,CASSLGAWTEYNEQFF,TGTGCCAGCAGTTTAGGGGCCTGGACAGAGTACAATGAGCAGTTCTTC
TRBV11-1,NA,NA,TRBJ2-3,CASSLTPFATDTQYF,TGTGCCAGCAGCTTAACACCATTCGCCACAGATACGCAGTATTTT
TRBV6-1,NA,NA,TRBJ2-5,CASSAETQYF,TGTGCCAGCAGTGCCGAGACCCAGTACTTC
TRBV7-9,once,NA,TRBJ2-1,CASRFTGNEQFF,TGTGCCAGCAGATTTACAGGGAATGAGCAGTTCTTC
TRBV7-6,NA,NA,TRBJ1-1,CASSSDRNTEAFF,TGTGCCAGCAGCTCAGACAGGAACACTGAAGCTTTCTTT
TRBV2,NA,TRBD2,TRBJ2-1,CASAGARGIYNEQFF,TGTGCCAGCGCGGGAGCCCGGGGGATTTACAATGAGCAGTTCTTC
TRBV9,NA,NA,TRBJ2-1,CASSAPGSYNEQFF,TGTGCCAGCAGCGCCCCCGGCTCCTACAATGAGCAGTTCTTC